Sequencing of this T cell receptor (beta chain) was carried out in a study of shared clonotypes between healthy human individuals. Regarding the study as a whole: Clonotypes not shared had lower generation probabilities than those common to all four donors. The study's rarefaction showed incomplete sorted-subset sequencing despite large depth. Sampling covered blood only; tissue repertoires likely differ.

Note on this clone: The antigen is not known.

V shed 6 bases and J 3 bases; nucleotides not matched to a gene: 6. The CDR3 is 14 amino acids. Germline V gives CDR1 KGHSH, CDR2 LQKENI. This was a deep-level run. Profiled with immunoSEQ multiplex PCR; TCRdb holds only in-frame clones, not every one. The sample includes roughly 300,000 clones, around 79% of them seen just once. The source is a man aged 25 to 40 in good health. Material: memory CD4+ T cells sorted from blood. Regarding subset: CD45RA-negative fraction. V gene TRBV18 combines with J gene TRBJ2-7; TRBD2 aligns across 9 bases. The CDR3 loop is CASSAGTSIYEQYF. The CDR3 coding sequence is TGTGCCAGCTCGGCCGGGACTAGCATCTACGAGCAGTACTTC. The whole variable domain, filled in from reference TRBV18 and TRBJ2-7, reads NAGVMQNPRHLVRRRGQEARLRCSPMKGHSHVYWYRQLPEEGLKFMVYLQKENIIDESGMPKERFSAEFPKEGPSILRIQQVVRGDSAAYFCASSAGTSIYEQYFGPGTRLTVT.